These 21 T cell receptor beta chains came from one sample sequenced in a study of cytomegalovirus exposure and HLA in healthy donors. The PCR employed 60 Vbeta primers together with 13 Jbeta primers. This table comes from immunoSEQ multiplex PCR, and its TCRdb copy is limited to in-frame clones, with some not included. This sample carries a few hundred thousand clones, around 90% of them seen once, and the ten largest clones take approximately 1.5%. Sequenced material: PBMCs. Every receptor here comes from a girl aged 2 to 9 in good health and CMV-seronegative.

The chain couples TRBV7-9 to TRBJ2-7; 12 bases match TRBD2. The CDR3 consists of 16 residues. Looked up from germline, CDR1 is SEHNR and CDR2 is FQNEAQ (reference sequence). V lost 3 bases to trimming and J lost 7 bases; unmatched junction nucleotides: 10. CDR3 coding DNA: TGTGCCAGCAGCTTCGGTCTAGCGGGAGGGCCGGGGGAGCAGTACTTC. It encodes CASSFGLAGGPGEQYF.

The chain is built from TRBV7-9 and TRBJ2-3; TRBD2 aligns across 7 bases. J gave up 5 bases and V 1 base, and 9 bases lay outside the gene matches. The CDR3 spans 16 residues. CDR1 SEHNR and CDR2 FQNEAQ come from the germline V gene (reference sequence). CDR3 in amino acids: CASSLGAGVRGDTQYF. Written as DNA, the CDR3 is TGTGCCAGCAGCTTAGGGGCGGGGGTTCGAGGAGATACGCAGTATTTT.

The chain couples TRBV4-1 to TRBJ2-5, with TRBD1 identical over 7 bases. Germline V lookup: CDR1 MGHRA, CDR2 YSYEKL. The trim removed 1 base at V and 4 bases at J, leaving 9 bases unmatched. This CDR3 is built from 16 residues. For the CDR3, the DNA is TGCGCCAGCAGCCAAGTGGGACAGCCCCGGGGAGAGACCCAGTACTTC. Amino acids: CASSQVGQPRGETQYF.

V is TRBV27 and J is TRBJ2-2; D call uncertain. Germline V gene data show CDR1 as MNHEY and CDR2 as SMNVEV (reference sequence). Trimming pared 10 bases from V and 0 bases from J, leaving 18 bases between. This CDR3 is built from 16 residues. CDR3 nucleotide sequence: TGTGCCACCAAACCGTCTGACTTTACGAACACCGGGGAGCTGTTTTTT. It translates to CATKPSDFTNTGELFF.

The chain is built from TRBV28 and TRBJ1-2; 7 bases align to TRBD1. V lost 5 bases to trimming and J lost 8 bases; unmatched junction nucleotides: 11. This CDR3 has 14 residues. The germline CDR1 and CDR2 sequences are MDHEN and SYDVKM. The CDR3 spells CASSPIDRAGGYTF. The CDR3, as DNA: TGTGCCAGCAGTCCCATCGACAGGGCGGGGGGCTACACCTTC.

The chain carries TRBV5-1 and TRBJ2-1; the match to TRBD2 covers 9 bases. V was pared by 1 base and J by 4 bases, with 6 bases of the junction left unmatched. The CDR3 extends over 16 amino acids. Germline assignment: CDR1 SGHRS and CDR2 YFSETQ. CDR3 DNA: TGCGCCAGCAGCTTGTCCTCCCTAGCGGGATACAATGAGCAGTTCTTC. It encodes CASSLSSLAGYNEQFF.

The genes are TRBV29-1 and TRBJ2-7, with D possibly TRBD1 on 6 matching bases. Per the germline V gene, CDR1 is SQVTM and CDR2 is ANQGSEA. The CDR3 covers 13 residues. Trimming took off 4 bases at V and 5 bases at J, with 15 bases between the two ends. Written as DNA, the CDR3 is TGCAGCGTTGCGCCGGGACAAGGGAACGAGCAGTACTTC. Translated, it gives CSVAPGQGNEQYF.

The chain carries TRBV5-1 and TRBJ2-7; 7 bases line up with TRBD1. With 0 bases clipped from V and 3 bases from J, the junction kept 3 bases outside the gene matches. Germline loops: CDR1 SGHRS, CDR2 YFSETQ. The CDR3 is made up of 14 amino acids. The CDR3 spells CASSLERTGYEQYF. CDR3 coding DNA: TGCGCCAGCAGCTTGGAAAGGACAGGCTACGAGCAGTACTTC. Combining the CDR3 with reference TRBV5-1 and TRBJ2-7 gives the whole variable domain KAGVTQTPRYLIKTRGQQVTLSCSPISGHRSVSWYQQTPGQGLQFLFEYFSETQRNKGNFPGRFSGRQFSNSRSEMNVSTLELGDSALYLCASSLERTGYEQYFGPGTRLTVT.

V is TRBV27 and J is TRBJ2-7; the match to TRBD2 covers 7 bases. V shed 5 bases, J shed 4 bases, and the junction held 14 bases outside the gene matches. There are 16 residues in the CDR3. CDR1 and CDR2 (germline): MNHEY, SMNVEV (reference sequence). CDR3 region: CASSAPGGPDRYEQYF. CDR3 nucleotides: TGTGCCAGCAGTGCTCCGGGGGGTCCCGATAGGTACGAGCAGTACTTC.

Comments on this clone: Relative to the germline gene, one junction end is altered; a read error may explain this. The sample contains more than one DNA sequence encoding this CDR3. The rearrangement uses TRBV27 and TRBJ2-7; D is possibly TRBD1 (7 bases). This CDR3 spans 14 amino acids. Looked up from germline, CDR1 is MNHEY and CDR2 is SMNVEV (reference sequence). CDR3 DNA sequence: TGTGCCAGCAGTTTAAGCAGGGGGGCCTATGAGCAGTACTTC. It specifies CASSLSRGAYEQYF.

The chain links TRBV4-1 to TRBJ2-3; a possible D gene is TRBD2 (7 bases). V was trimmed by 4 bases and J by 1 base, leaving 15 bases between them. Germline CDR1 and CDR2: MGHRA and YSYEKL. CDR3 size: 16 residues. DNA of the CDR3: TGCGCCAGCAGCCCTGGGGGGGGGCGCGGCACAGATACGCAGTATTTT. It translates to CASSPGGGRGTDTQYF.

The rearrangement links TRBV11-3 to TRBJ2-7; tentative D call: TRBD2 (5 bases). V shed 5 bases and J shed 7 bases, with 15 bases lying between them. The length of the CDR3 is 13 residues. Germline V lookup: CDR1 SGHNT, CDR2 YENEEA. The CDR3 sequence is CASSPYYSGEQYF. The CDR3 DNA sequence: TGTGCCAGCAGCCCTTATTATTCGGGGGAGCAGTACTTC.

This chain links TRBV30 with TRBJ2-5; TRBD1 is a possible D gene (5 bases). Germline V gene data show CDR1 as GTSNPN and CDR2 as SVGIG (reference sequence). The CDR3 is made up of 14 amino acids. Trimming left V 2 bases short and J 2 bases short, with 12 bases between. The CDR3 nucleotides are TGTGCCTGGAGTAAAAACAGGTTGCAAGAGACCCAGTACTTC. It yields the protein CAWSKNRLQETQYF.

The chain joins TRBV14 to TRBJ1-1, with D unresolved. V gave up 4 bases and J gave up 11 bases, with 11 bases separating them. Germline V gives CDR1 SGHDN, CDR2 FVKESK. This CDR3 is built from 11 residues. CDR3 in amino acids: CASSPGKMAFF. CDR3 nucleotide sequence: TGTGCCAGCAGCCCAGGAAAGATGGCTTTCTTT.

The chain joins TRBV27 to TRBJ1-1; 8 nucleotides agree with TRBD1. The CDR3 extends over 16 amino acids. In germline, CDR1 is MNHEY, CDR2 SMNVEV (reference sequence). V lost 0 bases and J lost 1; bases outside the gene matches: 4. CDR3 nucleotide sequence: TGTGCCAGCAGTTTATCGCGCGGACAGGGGAACACTGAAGCTTTCTTT. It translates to CASSLSRGQGNTEAFF.

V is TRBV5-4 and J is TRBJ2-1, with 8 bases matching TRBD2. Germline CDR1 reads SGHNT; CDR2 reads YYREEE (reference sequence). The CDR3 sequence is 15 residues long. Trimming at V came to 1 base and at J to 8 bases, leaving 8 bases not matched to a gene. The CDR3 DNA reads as TGTGCCAGCAGCTTGTTGGGCGGGGGGTTTGATGAGCAGTTCTTC. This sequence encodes CASSLLGGGFDEQFF.

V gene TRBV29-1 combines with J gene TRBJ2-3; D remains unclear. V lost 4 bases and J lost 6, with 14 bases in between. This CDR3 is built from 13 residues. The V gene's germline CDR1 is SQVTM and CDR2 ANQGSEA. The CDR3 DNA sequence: TGCAGCGTTGCTGAGACCCCAGCGGATACGCAGTATTTT. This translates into CSVAETPADTQYF.

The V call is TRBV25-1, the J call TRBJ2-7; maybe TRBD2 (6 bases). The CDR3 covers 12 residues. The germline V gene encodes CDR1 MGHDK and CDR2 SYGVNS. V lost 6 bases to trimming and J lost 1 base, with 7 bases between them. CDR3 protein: CASRGGSYEQYF. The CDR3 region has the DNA TGTGCCAGCAGGGGGGGTTCCTACGAGCAGTACTTC.

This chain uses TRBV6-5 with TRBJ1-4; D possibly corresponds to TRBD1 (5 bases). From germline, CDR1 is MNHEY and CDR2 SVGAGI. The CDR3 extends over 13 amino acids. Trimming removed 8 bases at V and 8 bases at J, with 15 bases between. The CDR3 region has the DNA TGTGCCAGCGGGGGGGGGTCGGGGGAAAAACTGTTTTTT. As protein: CASGGGSGEKLFF.

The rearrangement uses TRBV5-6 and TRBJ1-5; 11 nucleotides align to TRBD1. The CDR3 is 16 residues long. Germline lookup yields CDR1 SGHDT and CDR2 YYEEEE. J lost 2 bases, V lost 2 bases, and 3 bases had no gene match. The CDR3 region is CASSLGTGGGNQPQHF. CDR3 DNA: TGTGCCAGCAGCTTAGGGACAGGGGGTGGCAATCAGCCCCAGCATTTT.

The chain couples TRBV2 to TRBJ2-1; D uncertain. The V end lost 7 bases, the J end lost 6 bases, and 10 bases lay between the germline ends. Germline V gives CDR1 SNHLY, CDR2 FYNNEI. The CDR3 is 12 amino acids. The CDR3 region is CASTLESNEQFF. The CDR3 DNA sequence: TGTGCCAGCACCCTTGAGAGCAATGAGCAGTTCTTC. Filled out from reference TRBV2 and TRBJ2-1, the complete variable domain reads EPEVTQTPSHQVTQMGQEVILRCVPISNHLYFYWYRQILGQKVEFLVSFYNNEISEKSEIFDDQFSVERPDGSNFTLKIRSTKLEDSAMYFCASTLESNEQFFGPGTRLTVL.